Below, 21 T cell receptor beta chains from the same sample are listed, as sequenced in a study of shared clonotypes between healthy human individuals. Assay used: immunoSEQ multiplex PCR; TCRdb lists only in-frame clones, some missing. The sample consists of about 980,000 clones, 76% of them appearing once. Sequencing was carried out using memory CD4+ T cells sorted from blood. Subset here: CD45RA-negative fraction. The receptors here all came from a man aged 18 to 35 in good health.

This clone was found many times. The same CDR3 arises from other DNA sequences in this sample as well. J is TRBJ1-6 and V is TRBV19; D is undetermined. Trimming removed 2 bases from V and 7 bases from J, with 9 bases in between. From germline, CDR1 is LNHDA and CDR2 SQIVND (reference sequence). CDR3 length: 14 residues. The CDR3 nucleotides read TGTGCCAGTAGTATACAGTCTGGGAATTCACCCCTCCACTTT. It codes for CASSIQSGNSPLHF.

The chain couples TRBV10-1 to TRBJ2-1; TRBD2 is a possible D gene (6 bases). Germline V CDR1 and CDR2: WNHNN, SYGVQD (reference sequence). This CDR3 has 13 amino acids. V was clipped by 5 bases and J by 8 bases, with 13 bases between them. Here the CDR3 DNA reads TGCGCCAGCAGTCTCACTAGCCTCCATGAGCAGTTCTTC. Translated, it gives CASSLTSLHEQFF.

The chain joins TRBV18 to TRBJ2-1, with D perhaps TRBD2 (6 bases). V shed 1 base and J shed 8 bases, with 12 bases lying between them. The length of the CDR3 is 14 residues. Germline CDR1 reads KGHSH; CDR2 reads LQKENI. The CDR3: CASSPLAAVDEQFF. DNA for the CDR3: TGTGCCAGCTCACCACTAGCGGCGGTCGATGAGCAGTTCTTC.

There are many counts of this clone. The chain links TRBV5-1 to TRBJ2-3; 12 bases agree with TRBD2. The J segment lost 5 bases and the V segment lost 7 bases, leaving 8 bases of the junction unmatched. Germline values: CDR1 SGHRS, CDR2 YFSETQ. There are 15 residues in the CDR3. Here the CDR3 reads CASRKPSGRVDTQYF. The CDR3, as DNA: TGCGCCAGCCGGAAACCTAGCGGGAGGGTAGATACGCAGTATTTT. Full variable domain (outside the CDR3, taken from reference TRBV5-1 and TRBJ2-3): KAGVTQTPRYLIKTRGQQVTLSCSPISGHRSVSWYQQTPGQGLQFLFEYFSETQRNKGNFPGRFSGRQFSNSRSEMNVSTLELGDSALYLCASRKPSGRVDTQYFGPGTRLTVL.

This clone was found once. The chain uses TRBV18 and TRBJ1-1, with D maybe TRBD1 (6 bases). The length of the CDR3 is 14 residues. CDR1 and CDR2 (germline): KGHSH, LQKENI. V was cut by 1 base and J by 7 bases, with 13 bases left in between. The CDR3 DNA is TGTGCCAGCTCACCACTTACAGGGCCGGGTGAAGCTTTCTTT. This gives the protein CASSPLTGPGEAFF.

The CDR3 coding sequence is TGTGCCAGCAGCCAGATACAGGATAACTATGGCTACACCTTC. Translated: CASSQIQDNYGYTF. The chain is built from TRBV13 and TRBJ1-2, with D possibly TRBD1 on 5 matching bases. Germline CDR1 and CDR2: PRHDT and FYEKMQ (reference sequence). With 5 bases removed from V and 1 base from J, the gap between germline ends came to 11 bases. The CDR3 covers 14 residues.

Concerning this clone itself: An end of the junction does not agree with germline; a read error may underlie this. This chain uses TRBV7-7 with TRBJ2-7; D not certain. The germline CDR1 and CDR2 sequences are SSHAT and FNYEAQ (reference sequence). This CDR3 is 13 amino acids long. The CDR3 loop is CASSHSDGSEQYF. The DNA of the CDR3 is TGTGCTAGCAGCCATTCGGACGGATCCGAGCAGTACTTC.

The V gene is TRBV7-9, the J gene TRBJ1-1; 9 bases align to TRBD1. Germline-derived CDR1 and CDR2 are SEHNR and FQNEAQ (reference sequence). The J segment lost 1 base and the V segment lost 5 bases, leaving 5 bases of the junction unmatched. The CDR3 is 15 amino acids. The CDR3 here is CASSPQGQGNTEAFF. Written as DNA, the CDR3 is TGTGCCAGCAGCCCTCAGGGACAGGGGAACACTGAAGCTTTCTTT.

The chain carries TRBV6-1 and TRBJ1-2; D not resolved. The germline V gene encodes CDR1 MNHNS and CDR2 SASEGT. The CDR3 is 16 residues long. The V end lost 4 bases, the J end lost 0 bases, and 15 bases lay between the germline ends. The CDR3 DNA sequence: TGTGCCAGCAGTGGAACTGGGGTAACGGCTAACTATGGCTACACCTTC. This translates into CASSGTGVTANYGYTF.

J is TRBJ2-2 and V is TRBV5-1; D ambiguous. Trimming removed 0 bases from V and 2 bases from J, with 8 bases in between. The CDR3 extends over 15 amino acids. The germline V gene has CDR1 SGHRS and CDR2 YFSETQ. The CDR3 spells CASSLADFNTGELFF. The CDR3 DNA sequence: TGCGCCAGCAGCTTGGCAGACTTCAACACCGGGGAGCTGTTTTTT.

The V and J genes are TRBV7-9 and TRBJ2-1, with D unresolved. The V gene lost 1 base and the J gene lost 10 bases, with 14 bases spanning the gap. CDR3 length: 14 residues. Germline V gene lookup returns CDR1 SEHNR and CDR2 FQNEAQ (reference sequence). CDR3 loop: CASSLGEIRTEQFF. The CDR3 coding sequence is TGTGCCAGCAGCTTAGGGGAAATCCGCACGGAGCAGTTCTTC.

The J gene is TRBJ2-5, the V gene TRBV7-6; possibly TRBD1 for D (6 bases). This CDR3 has 12 amino acids. Germline lookup yields CDR1 SGHVS and CDR2 FNYEAQ. Trimming took off 5 bases at V and 5 bases at J, with 9 bases between the two ends. This CDR3 is CASSAGQETQYF. CDR3 nucleotides: TGTGCCAGCAGCGCTGGACAGGAGACCCAGTACTTC.

The chain couples TRBV5-1 to TRBJ2-7, with 11 bases identical to TRBD2. The V gene end was trimmed by 6 bases and the J gene end by 5 bases; junction bases not matched to a gene: 10. The CDR3 is 15 amino acids. Germline V lookup: CDR1 SGHRS, CDR2 YFSETQ. Here the CDR3 reads CASNLAGGFPNEQYF. The CDR3, as DNA: TGCGCCAGCAACCTAGCGGGGGGTTTCCCCAACGAGCAGTACTTC. The variable domain in full, with the rest retrieved from reference TRBV5-1 and TRBJ2-7, is KAGVTQTPRYLIKTRGQQVTLSCSPISGHRSVSWYQQTPGQGLQFLFEYFSETQRNKGNFPGRFSGRQFSNSRSEMNVSTLELGDSALYLCASNLAGGFPNEQYFGPGTRLTVT.

Worth noting for this clone: Other DNA sequences in this sample translate to the same CDR3. CDR3 sequence reads: CAWSRVGETQYF. Written as DNA, the CDR3 is TGTGCCTGGAGTCGGGTTGGAGAGACCCAGTACTTC. This chain uses TRBV30 with TRBJ2-5; D remains ambiguous. This CDR3 spans 12 amino acids. The germline V gene encodes CDR1 GTSNPN and CDR2 SVGIG (reference sequence). Trimming stripped 2 bases from V and 4 bases from J, with 8 bases between. Based on the CDR3 plus reference TRBV30 and TRBJ2-5, the full variable domain is SQTIHQWPATLVQPVGSPLSLECTVEGTSNPNLYWYRQAAGRGLQLLFYSVGIGQISSEVPQNLSASRPQDRQFILSSKKLLLSDSGFYLCAWSRVGETQYFGPGTRLLVL.

The rearrangement joins TRBV28 to TRBJ1-2; maybe TRBD1 (6 bases). Germline lookup yields CDR1 MDHEN and CDR2 SYDVKM. The ends were cut back, 3 bases at V and 2 bases at J, with 7 bases in the middle. This CDR3 is built from 13 residues. The CDR3 reads CASSFQGNYGYTF. The CDR3 DNA follows: TGTGCCAGCAGTTTCCAGGGGAACTATGGCTACACCTTC.

V usage is TRBV20-1 and J usage is TRBJ2-7, with D perhaps matching TRBD1 (6 bases). CDR1 is DFQATT, CDR2 SNEGSKA, per germline (reference sequence). The length of the CDR3 is 11 residues. The V gene lost 6 bases and the J gene lost 7 bases, with 13 bases spanning the gap. CDR3 DNA sequence: TGCAGTGCGACCATAGGGGGAGAGCAGTACTTC. Residues: CSATIGGEQYF.

This chain links TRBV7-2 with TRBJ2-2, with 9 bases identical to TRBD2. The CDR3 extends over 15 amino acids. The V and J ends lost 4 bases and 4 bases, in that order; junction bases with no gene match: 4. Germline-derived CDR1 and CDR2 are SGHTA and FQGNSA. The CDR3 protein is CASSSGLASTGELFF. The CDR3 bases are TGTGCCAGCAGCTCCGGACTAGCGAGCACCGGGGAGCTGTTTTTT.

The chain has TRBV11-2 and TRBJ2-7; 10 positions agree with TRBD2. Trimming took 4 bases from V and 3 from J; bases not matched to a gene: 9. Germline V gene sequence: CDR1 SGHAT, CDR2 FQNNGV. This CDR3 has 16 residues. The CDR3 DNA follows: TGTGCCAGCAGCTCGTCCGGGACTAGCGAAAACTACGAGCAGTACTTC. It codes for CASSSSGTSENYEQYF.

The chain couples TRBV7-9 to TRBJ2-2; D may be TRBD2 (6 bases). This CDR3 contains 14 residues. The germline CDR1 and CDR2 sequences are SEHNR and FQNEAQ (reference sequence). The V and J ends lost 0 bases and 6 bases respectively, with 8 bases between them. The CDR3 spells CASSLASGAGELFF. The CDR3 region has the DNA TGTGCCAGCAGCTTAGCGTCGGGGGCCGGGGAGCTGTTTTTT.

This clone was detected once. J is TRBJ2-3 and V is TRBV11-3, with 9 bases aligning to TRBD1. Looked up from germline, CDR1 is SGHNT and CDR2 is YENEEA. The CDR3 is made up of 16 amino acids. Losses at the gene ends were 4 bases for V and 3 bases for J; bases not matched to a gene: 8. This CDR3 reads CASSSGTGGQTDTQYF. Written as DNA, the CDR3 is TGTGCCAGCAGCTCCGGTACAGGGGGCCAGACAGATACGCAGTATTTT.

The genes are TRBV6-6 and TRBJ1-1; TRBD1 agrees at 9 bases. The germline V gene has CDR1 MNHNY and CDR2 SVGAGI (reference sequence). This CDR3 contains 14 residues. V trimming: 4 bases; J trimming: 6 bases; junction bases outside the gene matches: 6. CDR3 sequence (DNA): TGTGCCAGCAGTTCAATGGACAGGGGCGCTGAAGCTTTCTTT. Translated: CASSSMDRGAEAFF.